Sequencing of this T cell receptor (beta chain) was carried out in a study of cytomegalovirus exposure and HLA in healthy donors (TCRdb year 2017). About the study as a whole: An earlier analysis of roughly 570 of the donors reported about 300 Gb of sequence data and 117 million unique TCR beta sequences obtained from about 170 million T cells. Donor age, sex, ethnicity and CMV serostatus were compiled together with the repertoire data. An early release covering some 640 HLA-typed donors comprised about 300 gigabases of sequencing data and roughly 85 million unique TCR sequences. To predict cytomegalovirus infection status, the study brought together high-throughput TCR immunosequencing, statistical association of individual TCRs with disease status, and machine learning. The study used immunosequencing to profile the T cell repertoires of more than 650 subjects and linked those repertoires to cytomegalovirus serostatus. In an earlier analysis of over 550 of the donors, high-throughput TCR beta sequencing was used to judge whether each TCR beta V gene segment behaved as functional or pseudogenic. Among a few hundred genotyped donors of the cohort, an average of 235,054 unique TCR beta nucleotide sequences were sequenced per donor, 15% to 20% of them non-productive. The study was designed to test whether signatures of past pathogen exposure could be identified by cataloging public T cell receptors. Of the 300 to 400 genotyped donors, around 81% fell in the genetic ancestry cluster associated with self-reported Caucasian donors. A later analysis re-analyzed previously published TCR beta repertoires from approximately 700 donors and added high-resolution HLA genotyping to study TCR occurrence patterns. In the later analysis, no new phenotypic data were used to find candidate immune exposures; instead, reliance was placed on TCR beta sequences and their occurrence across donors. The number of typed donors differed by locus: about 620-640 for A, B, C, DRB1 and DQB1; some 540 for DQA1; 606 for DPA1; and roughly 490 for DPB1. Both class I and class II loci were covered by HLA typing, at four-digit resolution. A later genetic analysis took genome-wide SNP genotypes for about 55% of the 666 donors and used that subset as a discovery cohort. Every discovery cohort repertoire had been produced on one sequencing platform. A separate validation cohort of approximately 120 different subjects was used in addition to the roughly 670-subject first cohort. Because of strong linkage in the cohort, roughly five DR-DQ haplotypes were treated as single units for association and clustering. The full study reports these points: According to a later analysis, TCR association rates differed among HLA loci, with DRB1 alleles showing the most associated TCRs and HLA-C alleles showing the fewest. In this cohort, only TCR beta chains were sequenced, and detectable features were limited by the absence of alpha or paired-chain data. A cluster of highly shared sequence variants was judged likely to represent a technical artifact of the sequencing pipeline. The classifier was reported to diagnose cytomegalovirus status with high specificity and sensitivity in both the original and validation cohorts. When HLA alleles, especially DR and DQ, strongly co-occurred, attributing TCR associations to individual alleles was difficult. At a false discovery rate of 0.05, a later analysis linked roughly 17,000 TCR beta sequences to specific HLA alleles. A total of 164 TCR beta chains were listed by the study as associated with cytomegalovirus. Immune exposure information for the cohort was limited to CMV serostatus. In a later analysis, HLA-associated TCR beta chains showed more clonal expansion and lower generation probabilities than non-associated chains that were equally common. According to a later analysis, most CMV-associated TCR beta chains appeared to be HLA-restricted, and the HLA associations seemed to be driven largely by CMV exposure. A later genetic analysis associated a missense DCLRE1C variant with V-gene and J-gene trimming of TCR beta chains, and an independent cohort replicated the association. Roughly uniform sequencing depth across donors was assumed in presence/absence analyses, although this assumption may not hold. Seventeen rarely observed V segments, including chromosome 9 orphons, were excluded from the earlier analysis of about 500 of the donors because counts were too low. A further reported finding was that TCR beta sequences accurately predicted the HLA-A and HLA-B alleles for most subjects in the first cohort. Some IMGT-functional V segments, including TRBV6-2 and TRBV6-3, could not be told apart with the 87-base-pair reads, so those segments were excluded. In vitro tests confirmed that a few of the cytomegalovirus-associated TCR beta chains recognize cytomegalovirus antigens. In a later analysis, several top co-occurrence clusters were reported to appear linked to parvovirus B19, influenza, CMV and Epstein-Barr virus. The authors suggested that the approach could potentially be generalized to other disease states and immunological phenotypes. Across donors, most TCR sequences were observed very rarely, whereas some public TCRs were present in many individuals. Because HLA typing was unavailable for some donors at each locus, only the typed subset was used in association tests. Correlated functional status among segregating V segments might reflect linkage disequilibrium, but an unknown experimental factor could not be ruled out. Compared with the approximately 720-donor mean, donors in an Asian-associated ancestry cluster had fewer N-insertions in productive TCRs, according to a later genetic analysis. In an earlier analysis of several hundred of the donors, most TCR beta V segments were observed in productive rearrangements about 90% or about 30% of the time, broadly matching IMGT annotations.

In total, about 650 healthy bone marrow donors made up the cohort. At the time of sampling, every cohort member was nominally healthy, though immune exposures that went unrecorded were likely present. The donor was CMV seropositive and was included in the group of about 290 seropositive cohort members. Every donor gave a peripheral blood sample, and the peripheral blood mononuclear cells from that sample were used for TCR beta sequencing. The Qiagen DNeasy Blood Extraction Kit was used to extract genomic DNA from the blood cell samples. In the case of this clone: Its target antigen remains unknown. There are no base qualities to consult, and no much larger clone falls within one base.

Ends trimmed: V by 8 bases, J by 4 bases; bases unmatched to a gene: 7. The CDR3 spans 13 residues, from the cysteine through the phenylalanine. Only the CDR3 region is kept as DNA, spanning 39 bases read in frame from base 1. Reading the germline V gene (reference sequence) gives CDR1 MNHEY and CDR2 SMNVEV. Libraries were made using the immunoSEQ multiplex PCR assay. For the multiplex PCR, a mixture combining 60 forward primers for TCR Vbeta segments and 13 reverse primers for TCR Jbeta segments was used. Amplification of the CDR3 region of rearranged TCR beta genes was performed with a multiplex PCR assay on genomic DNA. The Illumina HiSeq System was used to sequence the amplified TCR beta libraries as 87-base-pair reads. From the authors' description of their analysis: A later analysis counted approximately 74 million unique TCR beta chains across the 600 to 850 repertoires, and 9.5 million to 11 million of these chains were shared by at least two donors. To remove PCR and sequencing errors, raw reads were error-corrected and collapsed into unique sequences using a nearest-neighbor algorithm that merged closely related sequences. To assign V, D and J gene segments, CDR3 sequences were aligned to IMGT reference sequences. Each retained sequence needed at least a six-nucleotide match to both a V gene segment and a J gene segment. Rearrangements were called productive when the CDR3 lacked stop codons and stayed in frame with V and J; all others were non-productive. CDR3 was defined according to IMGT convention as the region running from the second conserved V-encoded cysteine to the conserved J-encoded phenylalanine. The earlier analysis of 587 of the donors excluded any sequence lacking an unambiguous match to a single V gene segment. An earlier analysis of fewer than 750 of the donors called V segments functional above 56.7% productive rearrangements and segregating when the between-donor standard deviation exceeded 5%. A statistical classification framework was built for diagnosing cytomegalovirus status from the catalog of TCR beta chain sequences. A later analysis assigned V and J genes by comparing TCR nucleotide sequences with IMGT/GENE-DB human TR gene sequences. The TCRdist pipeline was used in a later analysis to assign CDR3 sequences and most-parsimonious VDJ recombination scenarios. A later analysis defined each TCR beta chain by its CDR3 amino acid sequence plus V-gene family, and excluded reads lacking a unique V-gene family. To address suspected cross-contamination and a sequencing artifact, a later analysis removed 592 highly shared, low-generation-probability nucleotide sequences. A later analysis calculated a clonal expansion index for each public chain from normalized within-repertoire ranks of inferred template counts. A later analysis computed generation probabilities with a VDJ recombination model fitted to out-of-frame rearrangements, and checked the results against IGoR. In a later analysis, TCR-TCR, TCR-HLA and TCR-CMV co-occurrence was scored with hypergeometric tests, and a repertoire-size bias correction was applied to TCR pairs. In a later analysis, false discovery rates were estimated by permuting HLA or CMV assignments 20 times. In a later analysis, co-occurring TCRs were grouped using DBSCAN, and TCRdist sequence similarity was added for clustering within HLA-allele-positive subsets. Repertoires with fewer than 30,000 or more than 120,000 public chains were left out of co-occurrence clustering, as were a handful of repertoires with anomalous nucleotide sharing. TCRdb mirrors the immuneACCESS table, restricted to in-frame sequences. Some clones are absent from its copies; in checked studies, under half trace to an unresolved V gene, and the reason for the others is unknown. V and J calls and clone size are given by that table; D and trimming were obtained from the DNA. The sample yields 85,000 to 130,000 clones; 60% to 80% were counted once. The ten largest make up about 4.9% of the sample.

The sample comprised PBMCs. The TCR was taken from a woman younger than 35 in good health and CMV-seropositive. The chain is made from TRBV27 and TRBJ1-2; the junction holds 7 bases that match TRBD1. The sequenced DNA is TGTGCCAGCGCCGGGGACAGTTCCTATGGCTACACCTTC. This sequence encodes CASAGDSSYGYTF.